Presented here are 18 T cell receptor beta chains from one specimen sequenced in a study of shared clonotypes between healthy human individuals. The assay was immunoSEQ multiplex PCR, and TCRdb's table has in-frame clones only and misses some. Here the sample spans 2 million to 2.5 million clones, 80% to 95% being singletons. The sequencing sample was made of naive CD4+ T cells from PBMCs. Stated subset: CD45RA+ positively selected. Receptor source: a man between 18 and 29 years old in good health. Some clones in this sample may be carry-over from other donors' samples.

The chain is built from TRBV5-5 and TRBJ1-5, with D perhaps matching TRBD1 (5 bases). V lost 4 bases and J 6 bases, leaving 17 bases between the germline ends. This CDR3 spans 15 amino acids. CDR1 and CDR2 from the germline V gene are SGHKS and YYEKEE (reference sequence). CDR3 sequence: CASSLAGEWGQPQHF. Here the CDR3 DNA reads TGTGCCAGCAGCCTGGCGGGGGAATGGGGTCAGCCCCAGCATTTT.

This rearrangement joins TRBV5-1 to TRBJ1-2, with a possible D match to TRBD1 (5 bases). In germline, CDR1 is SGHRS, CDR2 YFSETQ. V lost 4 bases, J lost 1 base, and 23 bases lay in between. The CDR3 consists of 18 residues. CDR3 loop: CASSPGWGIPAHNYGYTF. CDR3 nucleotides: TGCGCCAGCAGCCCGGGTTGGGGGATACCCGCCCATAACTATGGCTACACCTTC.

This chain links TRBV4-2 with TRBJ1-6; a weak D match, TRBD1 (5 bases). From germline, CDR1 is LGHNA and CDR2 YNFKEQ. The CDR3 extends over 15 amino acids. V was clipped by 4 bases and J by 0 bases, with 7 bases between them. In nucleotides, the CDR3 is TGTGCCAGCAGCCGAGACAGCTCCTATAATTCACCCCTCCACTTT. It translates to CASSRDSSYNSPLHF.

V and J are TRBV19 and TRBJ2-1, with 9 bases aligning to TRBD1. Germline V gene data show CDR1 as LNHDA and CDR2 as SQIVND (reference sequence). This CDR3 has 16 residues. Trimming at V came to 2 bases and at J to 9 bases, leaving 11 bases not matched to a gene. The DNA of the CDR3 is TGTGCCAGTAGTATACCTGGCGATCGGACAGGGGCTGAGCAGTTCTTC. As protein: CASSIPGDRTGAEQFF. Filled out from reference TRBV19 and TRBJ2-1, the complete variable domain reads DGGITQSPKYLFRKEGQNVTLSCEQNLNHDAMYWYRQDPGQGLRLIYYSQIVNDFQKGDIAEGYSVSREKKESFPLTVTSAQKNPTAFYLCASSIPGDRTGAEQFFGPGTRLTVL.

This chain joins TRBV5-6 and TRBJ2-3; the match to TRBD2 covers 7 bases. V shed 1 base, J shed 8 bases, and the junction held 10 bases outside the gene matches. Germline CDR1 SGHDT, CDR2 YYEEEE. The CDR3 consists of 15 residues. The CDR3 coding sequence is TGTGCCAGCAGCTTGCCTAGCGGACCTCTAAGTACGCAGTATTTT. Translation gives CASSLPSGPLSTQYF.

The J gene is TRBJ2-3, the V gene TRBV11-3, with 10 bases that match TRBD2. The ends lost 5 bases at V and 4 bases at J; junction bases unmatched: 6. This CDR3 comprises 15 residues. Germline CDR1 reads SGHNT; CDR2 reads YENEEA. CDR3 sequence reads: CASSLGAGGADTQYF. In nucleotides, the CDR3 is TGTGCCAGCAGCCTCGGAGCGGGGGGGGCAGATACGCAGTATTTT.

The rearrangement joins TRBV10-3 to TRBJ1-2, with no clear D. V was cut by 4 bases and J by 1 base, with 13 bases left in between. The CDR3 contains 15 residues. Germline CDR1 and CDR2: ENHRY and SYGVKD. The DNA for the CDR3 is TGTGCCATCAGTGTCGCCTGGCAGAATAACTATGGCTACACCTTC. It specifies CAISVAWQNNYGYTF.

This chain joins TRBV4-2 and TRBJ2-5; 16 nucleotides line up with TRBD2. The ends lost 5 bases at V and 5 bases at J; junction bases unmatched: 11. Germline values: CDR1 LGHNA, CDR2 YNFKEQ. CDR3 length equals 18 residues. In nucleotides, the CDR3 is TGTGCCAGCAGCACCGGTGGGACTAGCGGGAGGGCCTGGGAGACCCAGTACTTC. Its protein product is CASSTGGTSGRAWETQYF.

The V call is TRBV5-1, the J call TRBJ2-1, with 14 bases aligning to TRBD2. Germline CDR1 SGHRS, CDR2 YFSETQ. V lost 4 bases, J lost 5 bases, and 8 bases stayed unmatched. The CDR3 loop spans 17 amino acids. CDR3 nucleotide sequence: TGCGCCAGCAGCCGATGGACTAGCGGGGGGCGCGACAATGAGCAGTTCTTC. Protein product: CASSRWTSGGRDNEQFF.

This clone appeared once. The chain recombines TRBV2 with TRBJ2-1; the match to TRBD2 covers 8 bases. Trimming took 8 bases from V and 3 from J; bases not matched to a gene: 3. This CDR3 comprises 13 residues. CDR1 is SNHLY and CDR2 is FYNNEI in the germline V gene. CDR3 in amino acids: CASFAGGYNEQFF. The CDR3 bases are TGTGCCAGCTTTGCGGGAGGCTACAATGAGCAGTTCTTC.

The chain combines TRBV7-9 with TRBJ1-6; tentatively, D is TRBD1 (5 bases). V was shortened by 5 bases and J by 10 bases, with 15 bases between the two germline ends. Looked up from germline, CDR1 is SEHNR and CDR2 is FQNEAQ (reference sequence). The CDR3 sequence is 14 residues long. Written as DNA, the CDR3 is TGTGCCAGCAGCCCCTCCGGGGGACCCTCACCCCTCCACTTT. Protein sequence: CASSPSGGPSPLHF.

The gene calls are TRBV6-5 and TRBJ1-1; D gene ambiguous. Germline V CDR1 and CDR2: MNHEY, SVGAGI. The CDR3 length is 16 residues. V dropped 6 bases and J dropped 0 bases, with 17 bases sitting between them. CDR3 amino acids: CASSYKDSYMNTEAFF. CDR3 DNA: TGTGCCAGCAGCTACAAAGACTCTTACATGAACACTGAAGCTTTCTTT.

Turning to this clone: Distinct nucleotide sequences in the sample also encode this CDR3. J is TRBJ2-7 and V is TRBV9; D may be TRBD1 (5 bases). The CDR3 is 15 amino acids. Per the germline V gene, CDR1 is SGDLS and CDR2 is YYNGEE. Trimming left V 0 bases short and J 1 base short, with 11 bases between. CDR3 region: CASSVGPGPSYEQYF. The CDR3 nucleotides read TGTGCCAGCAGCGTAGGCCCAGGGCCTTCCTACGAGCAGTACTTC.

CDR3 loop: CASHATSGQETQYF. The DNA of the CDR3 is TGTGCCAGCCATGCTACGAGCGGACAAGAGACCCAGTACTTC. This sequence joins TRBV2 and TRBJ2-5, with D maybe TRBD2 (5 bases). There are 14 residues in the CDR3. V lost 8 bases to trimming and J lost 2 bases, with 15 bases between them. Germline V gene lookup returns CDR1 SNHLY and CDR2 FYNNEI.

The chain recombines TRBV2 with TRBJ2-5, with TRBD2 identical over 8 bases. J lost 4 bases, V lost 5 bases, and 9 bases had no gene match. Germline lookup yields CDR1 SNHLY and CDR2 FYNNEI. The CDR3 runs 15 residues. CDR3: CASSTGSGSGETQYF. The CDR3 nucleotides are TGTGCCAGCAGTACCGGAAGCGGGAGTGGAGAGACCCAGTACTTC.

The chain combines TRBV5-5 with TRBJ2-7; 8 positions match TRBD2. Unmatched junction bases numbered 10, after V lost 2 bases and J lost 9 bases. The CDR3 consists of 14 residues. Germline CDR1 and CDR2: SGHKS and YYEKEE (reference sequence). The DNA for the CDR3 is TGTGCCAGCAGCTTAAGGACTAGCCGGGAATGGCAGTACTTC. Its translation: CASSLRTSREWQYF.

The rearrangement joins TRBV6-1 to TRBJ1-5; 7 bases are a match to TRBD1. Germline values: CDR1 MNHNS, CDR2 SASEGT. The V segment lost 2 bases and the J segment 0 bases; nucleotides outside the gene matches: 1. There are 15 residues in the CDR3. This CDR3 reads CASSEQGDSNQPQHF. CDR3 DNA: TGTGCCAGCAGTGAACAGGGGGATAGCAATCAGCCCCAGCATTTT.

The CDR3 region is CASSYAASNYGYTF. The CDR3 DNA sequence: TGTGCCAGCAGTTACGCGGCCAGCAACTATGGCTACACCTTC. The chain employs TRBV6-5 and TRBJ1-2; D call uncertain. In germline, CDR1 is MNHEY, CDR2 SVGAGI. The CDR3 runs to 14 residues. Trimming left V 2 bases short and J 2 bases short, with 9 bases between.